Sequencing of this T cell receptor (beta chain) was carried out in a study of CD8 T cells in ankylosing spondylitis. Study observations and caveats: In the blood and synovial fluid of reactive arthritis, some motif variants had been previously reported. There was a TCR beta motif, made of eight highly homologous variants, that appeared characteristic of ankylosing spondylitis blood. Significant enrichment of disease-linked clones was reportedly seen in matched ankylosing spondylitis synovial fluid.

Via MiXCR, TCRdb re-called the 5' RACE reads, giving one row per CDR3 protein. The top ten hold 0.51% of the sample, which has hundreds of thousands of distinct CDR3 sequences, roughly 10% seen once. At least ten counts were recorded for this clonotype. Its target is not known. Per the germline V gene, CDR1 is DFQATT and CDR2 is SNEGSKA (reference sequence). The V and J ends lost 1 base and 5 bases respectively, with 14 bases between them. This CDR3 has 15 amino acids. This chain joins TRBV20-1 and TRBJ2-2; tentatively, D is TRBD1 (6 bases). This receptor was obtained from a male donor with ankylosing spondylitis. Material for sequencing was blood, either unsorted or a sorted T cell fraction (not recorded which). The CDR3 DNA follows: TGCAGTGCTAGAGTTGGGGGCAGACCGACCGGGGAGCTGTTTTTT. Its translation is CSARVGGRPTGELFF.